This entry lists 7 T cell receptor beta chains sequenced from one sample in a study of cytomegalovirus exposure and HLA in healthy donors. The PCR ran on 60 Vbeta and 13 Jbeta primers. The protocol was immunoSEQ multiplex PCR, while the TCRdb copy is restricted to in-frame clones and leaves out a portion. The data show around 150,000 clones, about 70% seen once. The sample consisted of PBMCs. The receptors come from a woman in her thirties or forties in good health and CMV-seropositive.

The chain has TRBV28 and TRBJ1-4, with no clear D. Looked up from germline, CDR1 is MDHEN and CDR2 is SYDVKM. V lost 2 bases, J lost 8 bases, and 12 bases lay in between. The CDR3 loop spans 14 amino acids. The CDR3 here is CASSLGQFREKLFF. The CDR3 DNA is TGTGCCAGCAGTTTAGGGCAGTTTAGGGAAAAACTGTTTTTT.

This sequence joins TRBV28 and TRBJ2-7, with D maybe TRBD1 (5 bases). The CDR3 length is 12 residues. V shed 6 bases and J shed 0 bases, with 6 bases lying between them. The germline CDR1 and CDR2 sequences are MDHEN and SYDVKM. This CDR3 is CASRDTSYEQYF. Written as DNA, the CDR3 is TGTGCCAGCAGGGACACCTCCTACGAGCAGTACTTC. Based on the CDR3 plus reference TRBV28 and TRBJ2-7, the full variable domain is DVKVTQSSRYLVKRTGEKVFLECVQDMDHENMFWYRQDPGLGLRLIYFSYDVKMKEKGDIPEGYSVSREKKERFSLILESASTNQTSMYLCASRDTSYEQYFGPGTRLTVT.

The sample holds a few counts of this clone. The rearrangement joins TRBV6-5 to TRBJ1-5; D is undetermined. Germline CDR1 reads MNHEY; CDR2 reads SVGAGI. Trimming took 6 bases from V and 4 from J, leaving 10 bases between them. The CDR3 has 13 residues. The CDR3 reads CASRLSMNQPQHF. The CDR3 DNA reads TGTGCCAGCAGACTAAGTATGAATCAGCCCCAGCATTTT.

The chain couples TRBV10-3 to TRBJ2-1, with 8 bases identical to TRBD2. V trimming: 2 bases; J trimming: 8 bases; junction bases outside the gene matches: 8. The CDR3 contains 15 residues. The V gene's germline CDR1 is ENHRY and CDR2 SYGVKD. This CDR3 reads CAISEPRTSSDEQFF. Written as DNA, the CDR3 is TGTGCCATCAGTGAGCCTAGGACTAGCTCGGATGAGCAGTTCTTC.

V usage is TRBV6-5 and J usage is TRBJ1-5; D possibly corresponds to TRBD1 (6 bases). Trimming stripped 6 bases from V and 0 bases from J, with 12 bases between. The CDR3 loop spans 15 amino acids. Germline CDR1 and CDR2: MNHEY and SVGAGI. The CDR3 region is CASRETGNSNQPQHF. As DNA, the CDR3 is TGTGCCAGCAGAGAGACAGGCAATAGCAATCAGCCCCAGCATTTT.

The chain carries TRBV6-6 and TRBJ1-2, with D perhaps TRBD1 (5 bases). Germline lookup yields CDR1 MNHNY and CDR2 SVGAGI (reference sequence). The length of the CDR3 is 15 residues. V was pared by 6 bases and J by 3 bases, with 17 bases between. The CDR3 protein is CASSPLGDRDYGYTF. For the CDR3, the DNA is TGTGCCAGCAGCCCGCTGGGCGACAGAGACTATGGCTACACCTTC.

The chain uses TRBV9 and TRBJ2-2; D gene uncertain. The CDR3 runs to 12 residues. With 5 bases removed from V and 5 bases from J, the gap between germline ends came to 7 bases. Germline CDR1 SGDLS, CDR2 YYNGEE. CDR3 sequence: CASSTRTGELFF. The CDR3 DNA reads TGTGCCAGCAGTACCAGGACCGGGGAGCTGTTTTTT.